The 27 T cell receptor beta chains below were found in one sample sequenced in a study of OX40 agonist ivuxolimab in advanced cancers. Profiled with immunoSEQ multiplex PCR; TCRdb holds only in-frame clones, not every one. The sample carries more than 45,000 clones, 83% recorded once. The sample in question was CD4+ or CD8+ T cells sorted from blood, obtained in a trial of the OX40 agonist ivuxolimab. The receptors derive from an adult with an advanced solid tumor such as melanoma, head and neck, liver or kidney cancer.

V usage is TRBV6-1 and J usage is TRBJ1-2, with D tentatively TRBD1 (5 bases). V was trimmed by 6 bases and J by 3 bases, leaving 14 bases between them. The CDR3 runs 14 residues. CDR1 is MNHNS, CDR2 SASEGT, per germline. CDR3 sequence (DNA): TGTGCCAGCAGATGGGGACGAGGCTACTATGGCTACACCTTC. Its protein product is CASRWGRGYYGYTF.

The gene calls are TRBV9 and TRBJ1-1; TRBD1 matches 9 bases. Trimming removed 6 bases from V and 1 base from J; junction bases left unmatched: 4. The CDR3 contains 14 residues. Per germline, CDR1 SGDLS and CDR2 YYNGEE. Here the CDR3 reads CASTPDRGNTEAFF. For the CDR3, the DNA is TGTGCCAGCACCCCGGACAGGGGGAACACTGAAGCTTTCTTT.

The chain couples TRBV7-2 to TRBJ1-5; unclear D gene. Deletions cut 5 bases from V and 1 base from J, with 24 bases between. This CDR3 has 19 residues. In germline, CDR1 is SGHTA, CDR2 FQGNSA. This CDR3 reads CASSDHSGASPLSNQPQHF. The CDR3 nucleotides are TGTGCCAGCAGCGACCATTCAGGAGCTTCACCCTTAAGCAATCAGCCCCAGCATTTT.

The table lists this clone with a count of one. The CDR3 coding sequence is TGTGCCAGCAACCCCGGGGGGAGGCCAATGGAGAGCAATCAGCCCCAGCATTTT. This encodes CASNPGGRPMESNQPQHF. The rearrangement uses TRBV21-1 and TRBJ1-5. TRBV21-1 represents a pseudogene. This CDR3 comprises 18 residues.

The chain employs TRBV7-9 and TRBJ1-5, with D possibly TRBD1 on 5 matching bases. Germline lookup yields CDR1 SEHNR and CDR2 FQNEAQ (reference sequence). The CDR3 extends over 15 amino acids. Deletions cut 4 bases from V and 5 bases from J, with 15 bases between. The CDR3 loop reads CASSWDGQGYQPQHF. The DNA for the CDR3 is TGTGCCAGCAGCTGGGACGGCCAAGGGTATCAGCCCCAGCATTTT.

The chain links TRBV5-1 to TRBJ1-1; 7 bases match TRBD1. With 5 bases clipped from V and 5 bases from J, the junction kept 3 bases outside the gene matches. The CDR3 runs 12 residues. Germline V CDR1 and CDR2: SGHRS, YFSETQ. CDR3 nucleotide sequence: TGCGCCAGCAGAGGACAGGAGACTGAAGCTTTCTTT. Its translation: CASRGQETEAFF.

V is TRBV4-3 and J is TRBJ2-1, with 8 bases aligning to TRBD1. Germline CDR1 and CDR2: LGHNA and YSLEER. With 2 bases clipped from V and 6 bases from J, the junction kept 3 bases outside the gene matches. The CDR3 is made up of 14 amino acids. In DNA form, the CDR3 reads TGCGCCAGCAGCCAACAGGACAGGGTCAATGAGCAGTTCTTC. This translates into CASSQQDRVNEQFF.

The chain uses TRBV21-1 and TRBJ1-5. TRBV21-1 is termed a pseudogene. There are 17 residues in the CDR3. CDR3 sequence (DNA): TGTGCCAGCAGCACCCGATGGGGGGGGGATAGCAATCAGCCCCAGCATTTT. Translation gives CASSTRWGGDSNQPQHF.

This CDR3 reads CASSFGRLYQPQHF. CDR3 DNA: TGTGCCAGCAGCTTCGGCCGCCTATATCAGCCCCAGCATTTT. The chain joins TRBV7-8 to TRBJ1-5, with D unresolved. Germline CDR1 SGHVS, CDR2 FQNEAQ. Trimming took off 3 bases at V and 5 bases at J, with 11 bases between the two ends. The CDR3 is 14 amino acids.

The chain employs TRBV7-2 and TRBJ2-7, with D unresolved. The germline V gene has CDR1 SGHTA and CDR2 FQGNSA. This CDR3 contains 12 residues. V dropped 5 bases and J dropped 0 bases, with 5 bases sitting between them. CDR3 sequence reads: CASSLYSYEQYF. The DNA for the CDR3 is TGTGCCAGCAGCCTCTACTCCTACGAGCAGTACTTC. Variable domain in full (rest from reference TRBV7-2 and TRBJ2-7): GAGVSQSPSNKVTEKGKDVELRCDPISGHTALYWYRQSLGQGLEFLIYFQGNSAPDKSGLPSDRFSAERTGGSVSTLTIQRTQQEDSAVYLCASSLYSYEQYFGPGTRLTVT.

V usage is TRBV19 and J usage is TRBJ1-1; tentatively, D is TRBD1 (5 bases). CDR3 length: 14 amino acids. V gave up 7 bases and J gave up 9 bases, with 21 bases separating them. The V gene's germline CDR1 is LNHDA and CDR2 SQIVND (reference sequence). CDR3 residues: CASTIPRQGQQAFF. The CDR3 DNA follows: TGTGCCAGTACCATTCCCCGGCAGGGCCAGCAAGCTTTCTTT.

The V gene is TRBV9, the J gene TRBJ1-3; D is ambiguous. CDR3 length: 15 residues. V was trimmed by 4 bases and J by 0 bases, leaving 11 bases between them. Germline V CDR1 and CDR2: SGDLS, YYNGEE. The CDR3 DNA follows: TGTGCCAGCAGCCGGGTCGAGGGCTCTGGAAACACCATATATTTT. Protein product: CASSRVEGSGNTIYF.

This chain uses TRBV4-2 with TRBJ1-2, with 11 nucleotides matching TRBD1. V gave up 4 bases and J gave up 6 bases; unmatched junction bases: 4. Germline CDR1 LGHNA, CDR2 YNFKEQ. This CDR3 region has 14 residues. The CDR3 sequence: CASSLRTGGHGYTF. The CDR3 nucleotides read TGTGCCAGCAGCCTTCGGACAGGGGGCCATGGCTACACCTTC.

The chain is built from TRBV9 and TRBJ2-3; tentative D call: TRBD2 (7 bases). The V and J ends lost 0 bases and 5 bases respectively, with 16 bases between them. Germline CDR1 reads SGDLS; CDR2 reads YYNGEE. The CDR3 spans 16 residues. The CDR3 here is CASSVVEGGPGDTQYF. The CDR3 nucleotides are TGTGCCAGCAGCGTAGTTGAGGGGGGGCCTGGAGATACGCAGTATTTT.

This CDR3 reads CASSPGTNTGELFF. CDR3 in DNA: TGTGCCAGCAGCCCTGGGACCAACACCGGGGAGCTGTTTTTT. The rearrangement links TRBV7-6 to TRBJ2-2, with D perhaps given as TRBD1 or TRBD2 (5 bases each). Germline V gives CDR1 SGHVS, CDR2 FNYEAQ. V was pared by 5 bases and J by 2 bases, with 9 bases between. CDR3 size: 14 residues.

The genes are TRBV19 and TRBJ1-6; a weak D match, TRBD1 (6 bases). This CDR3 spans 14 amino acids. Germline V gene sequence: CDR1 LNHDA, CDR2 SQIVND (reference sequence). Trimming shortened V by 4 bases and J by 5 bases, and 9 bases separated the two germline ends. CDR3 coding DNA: TGTGCCAGTAGTACGGGACAAAATAATTCACCCCTCCACTTT. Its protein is CASSTGQNNSPLHF.

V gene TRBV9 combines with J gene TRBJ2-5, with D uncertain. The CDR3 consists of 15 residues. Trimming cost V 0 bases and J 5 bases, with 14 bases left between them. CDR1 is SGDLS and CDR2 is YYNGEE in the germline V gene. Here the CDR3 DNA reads TGTGCCAGCAGCGTAGGGAGTAGAGGCTTGGAGACCCAGTACTTC. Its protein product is CASSVGSRGLETQYF.

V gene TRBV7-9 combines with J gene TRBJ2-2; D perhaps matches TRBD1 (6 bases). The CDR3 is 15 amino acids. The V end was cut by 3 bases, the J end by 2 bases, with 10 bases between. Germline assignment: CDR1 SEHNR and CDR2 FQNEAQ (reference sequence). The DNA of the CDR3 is TGTGCCAGCAGCTTTACAGGGACCAACACCGGGGAGCTGTTTTTT. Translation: CASSFTGTNTGELFF.

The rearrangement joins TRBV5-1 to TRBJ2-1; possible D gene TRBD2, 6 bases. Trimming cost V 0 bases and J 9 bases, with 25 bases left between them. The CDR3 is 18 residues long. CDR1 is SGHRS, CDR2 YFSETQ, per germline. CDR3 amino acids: CASSLDRQQWEVVTEQFF. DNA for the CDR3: TGCGCCAGCAGCTTGGATAGGCAGCAGTGGGAGGTGGTCACTGAGCAGTTCTTC.

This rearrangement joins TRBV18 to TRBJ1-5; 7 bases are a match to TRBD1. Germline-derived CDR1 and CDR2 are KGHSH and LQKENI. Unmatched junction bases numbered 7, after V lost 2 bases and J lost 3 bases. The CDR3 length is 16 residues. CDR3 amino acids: CASSPSQGRVNQPQHF. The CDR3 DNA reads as TGTGCCAGCTCACCATCACAGGGGCGGGTCAATCAGCCCCAGCATTTT.

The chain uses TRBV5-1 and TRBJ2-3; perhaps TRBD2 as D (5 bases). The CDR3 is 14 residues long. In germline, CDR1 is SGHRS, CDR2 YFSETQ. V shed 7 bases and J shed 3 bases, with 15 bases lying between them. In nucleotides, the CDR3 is TGCGCCAGCGGGGAGTCGCCTGCAACAGATACGCAGTATTTT. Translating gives CASGESPATDTQYF.

The CDR3 region is CASSTASSGYTF. The CDR3 nucleotides read TGTGCCAGTTCGACAGCCTCCTCTGGCTACACCTTC. The chain has TRBV6-5 and TRBJ1-2; tentatively, D is TRBD1 (5 bases). V was pared by 9 bases and J by 7 bases, with 15 bases between. Germline values: CDR1 MNHEY, CDR2 SVGAGI. There are 12 residues in the CDR3.

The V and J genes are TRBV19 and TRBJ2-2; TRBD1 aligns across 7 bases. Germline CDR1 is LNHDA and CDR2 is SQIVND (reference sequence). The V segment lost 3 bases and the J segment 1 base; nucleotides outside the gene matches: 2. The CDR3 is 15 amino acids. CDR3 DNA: TGTGCCAGTAGTATCCAGGGGGTGAACACCGGGGAGCTGTTTTTT. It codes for CASSIQGVNTGELFF.

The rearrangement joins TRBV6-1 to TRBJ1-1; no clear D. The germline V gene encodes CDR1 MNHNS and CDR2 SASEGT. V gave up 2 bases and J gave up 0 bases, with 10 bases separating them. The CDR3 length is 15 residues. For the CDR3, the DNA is TGTGCCAGCAGTGAAAGGACGGGCCTGAACACTGAAGCTTTCTTT. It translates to CASSERTGLNTEAFF.

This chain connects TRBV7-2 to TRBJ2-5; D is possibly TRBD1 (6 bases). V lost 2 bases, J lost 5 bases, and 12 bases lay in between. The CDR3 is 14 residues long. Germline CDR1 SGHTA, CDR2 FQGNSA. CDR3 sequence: CASSLLGGRETQYF. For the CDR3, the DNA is TGTGCCAGCAGCTTATTAGGGGGTCGGGAGACCCAGTACTTC.

In DNA form, the CDR3 reads TGCAGCGTTGGAACAGGGGGAACAGATACGCAGTATTTT. Encoded protein: CSVGTGGTDTQYF. The chain uses TRBV29-1 and TRBJ2-3; 8 nucleotides align to TRBD1. With V trimmed by 4 bases and J by 3 bases, 3 bases remained unmatched. The germline CDR1 and CDR2 sequences are SQVTM and ANQGSEA. The CDR3 totals 13 residues.

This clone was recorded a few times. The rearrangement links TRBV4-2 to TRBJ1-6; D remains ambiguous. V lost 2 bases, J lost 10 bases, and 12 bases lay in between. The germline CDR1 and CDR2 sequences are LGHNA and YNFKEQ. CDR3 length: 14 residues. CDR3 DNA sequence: TGTGCCAGCAGCCAATTTAGAGGGCAGTCACCCCTCCACTTT. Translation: CASSQFRGQSPLHF.